The sequence of this T cell receptor beta chain was determined in a study of blood T cells in healthy people across ages. This clonotype was observed a handful of times. Its antigen is not known. The V end lost 6 bases, the J end lost 0 bases, and 12 bases lay between the germline ends. CDR3 length equals 14 residues. PCR was performed a second time for roughly 7 to 11 cycles using a sample-barcoded 5' primer and a J-beta primer mix. Paired-end reads containing CDR3 totaled no fewer than 3 million for each sample. TCRdb analysed the 5' RACE reads with MiXCR anew, one entry per CDR3 protein. The sample lists about 940,000 distinct CDR3 sequences, roughly 48% occurring once. Overall study findings and caveats: Strong correlation linked observed beta diversity and percent naive T cells. Among long-lived donors, naive CD4+ cells were more numerous and diversity higher than in aged donors.

No fewer than 5.5 micrograms of total RNA were isolated from every sample. The rearrangement uses TRBV12-3 or TRBV12-4 and TRBJ2-7; D may be TRBD1 (6 bases). This TCR was sampled from a man aged 30 to 45 in good health. The specimen sequenced was blood. In DNA, the CDR3 is TGTGCCAGCAGCCGAAGGGACATCTCCTACGAGCAGTACTTC. Encoded protein: CASSRRDISYEQYF.